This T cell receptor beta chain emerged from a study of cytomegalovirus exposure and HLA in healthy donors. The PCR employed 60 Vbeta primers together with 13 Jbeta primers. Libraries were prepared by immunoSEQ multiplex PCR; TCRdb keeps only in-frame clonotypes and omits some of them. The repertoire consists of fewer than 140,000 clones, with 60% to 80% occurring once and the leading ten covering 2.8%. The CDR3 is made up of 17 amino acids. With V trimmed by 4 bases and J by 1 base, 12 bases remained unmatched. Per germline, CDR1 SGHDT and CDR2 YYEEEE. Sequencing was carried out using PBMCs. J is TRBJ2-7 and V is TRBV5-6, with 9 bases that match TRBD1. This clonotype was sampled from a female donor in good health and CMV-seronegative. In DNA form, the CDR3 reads TGTGCCAGCAGCACAAGACAGGGGGTCCCCGGGTCCTACGAGCAGTACTTC. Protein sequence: CASSTRQGVPGSYEQYF.